In its sample, the clone carrying this T cell receptor beta chain was seen a few times. The use of a sample-barcoded 5' primer and a J-beta primer mix characterized a second PCR of roughly 6 to 11 cycles. One entry per CDR3 protein, called by TCRdb with MiXCR from the 5' RACE reads. Seen here are about 760,000 distinct CDR3 sequences, 56% observed once, and the top ten hold roughly 24%. The data derive from a study of blood T cells in healthy people across ages. V lost 1 base and J 4 bases, leaving 22 bases between the germline ends. The CDR3 length is 18 residues. In germline, CDR1 is SGHTA, CDR2 FQGNSA.

V and J are TRBV7-2 and TRBJ2-5, with a tentative D call TRBD2 (5 bases). This receptor was taken from a man aged 35 to 55 in good health. Input material: blood. CDR3 in amino acids: CASSLVFVLAVAGETQYF. CDR3 nucleotide sequence: TGTGCCAGCAGCTTAGTCTTCGTGTTAGCTGTTGCGGGAGAGACCCAGTACTTC.